The rows below give T cell receptor beta chains drawn from one sample of a study of a mutant IDH1 vaccine in newly diagnosed glioma. Sequencing was performed with immunoSEQ multiplex PCR; in TCRdb, only in-frame clones are kept and a portion is missing. The repertoire includes tens of thousands of clones, roughly 80% of them detected once, and roughly 20% sits in the top ten. This sample comprised PBMCs, obtained from a glioma patient treated with radiotherapy, temozolomide or both. All receptors come from a man between 25 and 39 years old with glioma. Both conserved end residues are part of each CDR3. D genes are given only for firm matches. Rows may omit the clone size; those that give it use once, few, many or a size class.

d_call: -
j_call: TRBJ1-1
clone_size: -
v_call: TRBV4-2
cdr3_nt: TGTGCCAGCAGCCAAGCAGAGGGCACTGAAGCTTTCTTT
cdr3_aa: CASSQAEGTEAFF

d_call: -
j_call: TRBJ1-1
clone_size: -
v_call: TRBV5-5
cdr3_nt: TGTGCCAGCAGCTGGGGGGGGGACGTAGGGACTGAAGCTTTCTTT
cdr3_aa: CASSWGGDVGTEAFF

d_call: -
j_call: TRBJ2-6
clone_size: -
v_call: TRBV14
cdr3_nt: TGTGCCAGCAGCCGCCAAAGGACCTTTGGGGCCAACGTCCTGACTTTC
cdr3_aa: CASSRQRTFGANVLTF

d_call: TRBD2
j_call: TRBJ2-7
clone_size: -
v_call: TRBV13
cdr3_nt: TGTGCCAGCAGCTCCCAGACTAGCGGGAGGGTAGACGAGCAGTACTTC
cdr3_aa: CASSSQTSGRVDEQYF

d_call: TRBD1
j_call: TRBJ1-1
clone_size: once
v_call: TRBV19
cdr3_nt: TGTGCCACACATCCACACCGGGACAGGGGTTGGGGCACTGAAGCTTTCTTT
cdr3_aa: CATHPHRDRGWGTEAFF

d_call: -
j_call: TRBJ1-2
clone_size: -
v_call: TRBV10-2
cdr3_nt: TGCGCCAGCAGTGAGAACAGGATCTATGGCTACACCTTC
cdr3_aa: CASSENRIYGYTF

d_call: TRBD1
j_call: TRBJ2-1
clone_size: few
v_call: TRBV6-5
cdr3_nt: TGTGCCAGCAGTTATGAAGGACAGGATGAGCAGTTCTTC
cdr3_aa: CASSYEGQDEQFF

d_call: -
j_call: TRBJ1-4
clone_size: -
v_call: TRBV6-1
cdr3_nt: TGTGCCAGCAGTGCGTTAAGGGGAGGTGAAAAACTGTTTTTT
cdr3_aa: CASSALRGGEKLFF

d_call: TRBD2
j_call: TRBJ2-1
clone_size: -
v_call: TRBV5-1
cdr3_nt: TGCGCCAGCAGCTTGAGGGTTAGCGGGTCGAGCTCCTACAATGAGCAGTTCTTC
cdr3_aa: CASSLRVSGSSSYNEQFF

d_call: -
j_call: TRBJ1-6
clone_size: -
v_call: TRBV5-5
cdr3_nt: TGTGCCAGCAGCAAGTTCCCAGGGGACAATTCACCCCTCCACTTT
cdr3_aa: CASSKFPGDNSPLHF

d_call: -
j_call: TRBJ2-7
clone_size: -
v_call: TRBV2
cdr3_nt: TGTGCCAGCAGAAGGGGCGTCTTATCACTTTTCTCGCCTGTCTACGAGCAGTACTTC
cdr3_aa: CASRRGVLSLFSPVYEQYF

d_call: TRBD2
j_call: TRBJ2-7
clone_size: -
v_call: TRBV4-1
cdr3_nt: TGCGCCAGCAGCCAATCAAGCGGGAGCTACGAGCAGTACTTC
cdr3_aa: CASSQSSGSYEQYF

d_call: TRBD1
j_call: TRBJ2-1
clone_size: -
v_call: TRBV18
cdr3_nt: TGTGCCAGCTCACCACCTGGACAGGGGTCCTACAATGAGCAGTTCTTC
cdr3_aa: CASSPPGQGSYNEQFF

d_call: -
j_call: TRBJ2-1
clone_size: -
v_call: TRBV6-6
cdr3_nt: TGTGCCAGCAGTTACGTACTAAGAGCTTCTGACCATGAGCAGTTCTTC
cdr3_aa: CASSYVLRASDHEQFF

d_call: -
j_call: TRBJ1-4
clone_size: few
v_call: TRBV9
cdr3_nt: TGTGCCAGCAGCGTAGAGACGGGGGCCCACAATGAAAAACTGTTTTTT
cdr3_aa: CASSVETGAHNEKLFF

d_call: -
j_call: TRBJ2-1
clone_size: -
v_call: TRBV6-1
cdr3_nt: TGTGCCAGCAGGGGTACCTCCTACAATGAGCAGTTCTTC
cdr3_aa: CASRGTSYNEQFF

d_call: -
j_call: TRBJ2-3
clone_size: -
v_call: TRBV5-6
cdr3_nt: TGTGCCAGCAGCTTTCAAACAGGGCGGTCTGGAGATACGCAGTATTTT
cdr3_aa: CASSFQTGRSGDTQYF

d_call: -
j_call: TRBJ2-1
clone_size: -
v_call: TRBV5-1
cdr3_nt: TGCGCCAGCAGCTTGGTGGGGGGGCCCTACAATGAGCAGTTCTTC
cdr3_aa: CASSLVGGPYNEQFF

d_call: -
j_call: TRBJ2-2
clone_size: -
v_call: TRBV5-4
cdr3_nt: TGTGCCAGCATAACAGCCACCGGGGAGCTGTTTTTT
cdr3_aa: CASITATGELFF

d_call: TRBD1
j_call: TRBJ2-7
clone_size: -
v_call: TRBV5-1
cdr3_nt: TGCGCCAGCAGCTTGGGGGGGACAGGGAACGAGCAGTACTTC
cdr3_aa: CASSLGGTGNEQYF

d_call: -
j_call: TRBJ2-2
clone_size: -
v_call: TRBV19
cdr3_nt: TGTGCCAGTTGGGGGGGCCGAACCGGGGAGCTGTTTTTT
cdr3_aa: CASWGGRTGELFF

d_call: TRBD1
j_call: TRBJ1-5
clone_size: -
v_call: TRBV18
cdr3_nt: TGTGCCAGCTCACTTGGGACAGGGGGACATCAGCCCCAGCATTTT
cdr3_aa: CASSLGTGGHQPQHF

d_call: -
j_call: TRBJ2-2
clone_size: -
v_call: TRBV5-1
cdr3_nt: TGCGCCAGCAGCTTGGCCGGGATGGGGCGCACCGGGGAGCTGTTTTTT
cdr3_aa: CASSLAGMGRTGELFF

d_call: -
j_call: TRBJ1-1
clone_size: -
v_call: TRBV5-1
cdr3_nt: TGCGCCAGCAGCGTGACACCGAACACTGAAGCTTTCTTT
cdr3_aa: CASSVTPNTEAFF

d_call: TRBD1
j_call: TRBJ1-1
clone_size: -
v_call: TRBV6-1
cdr3_nt: TGTGCCAGCAGTAGCGGACAGGTTTTCGACACTGAAGCTTTCTTT
cdr3_aa: CASSSGQVFDTEAFF

d_call: -
j_call: TRBJ1-1
clone_size: -
v_call: TRBV5-1
cdr3_nt: TGCGCCAGCAGCTTGGCCCGGAACACTGAAGCTTTCTTT
cdr3_aa: CASSLARNTEAFF